This TCR beta chain was observed in a study of response to subunit inactivated influenza vaccine. The V and J ends lost 0 bases and 3 bases respectively, with 13 bases between them. Looked up from germline, CDR1 is SGHRS and CDR2 is YFSETQ. This CDR3 spans 15 amino acids. This clonotype has a count of ten or more. From the RT-PCR reads, TCRdb called clonotypes with MiXCR, one entry per CDR3 protein. The profile shows more than 500,000 distinct CDR3 sequences, about 10% of them singletons. The same sample was also studied in work on T cells expressing NK-cell markers. That source reports: A 5'RACE template switching approach incorporating UMIs was used to make TCR beta cDNA.

Sequencing used PBMCs from blood, obtained on the day of vaccination. V is TRBV5-1 and J is TRBJ2-7, with D possibly TRBD2 on 6 matching bases. The TCR comes from a man aged 45-60 years who received an inactivated influenza vaccine. The chain's CDR3 is CASSLAGLASYEQYF. Written as DNA, the CDR3 is TGCGCCAGCAGCTTGGCCGGGCTAGCGAGCTACGAGCAGTACTTC. Looking up the rest from reference TRBV5-1 and TRBJ2-7 gives the full variable domain: KAGVTQTPRYLIKTRGQQVTLSCSPISGHRSVSWYQQTPGQGLQFLFEYFSETQRNKGNFPGRFSGRQFSNSRSEMNVSTLELGDSALYLCASSLAGLASYEQYFGPGTRLTVT.